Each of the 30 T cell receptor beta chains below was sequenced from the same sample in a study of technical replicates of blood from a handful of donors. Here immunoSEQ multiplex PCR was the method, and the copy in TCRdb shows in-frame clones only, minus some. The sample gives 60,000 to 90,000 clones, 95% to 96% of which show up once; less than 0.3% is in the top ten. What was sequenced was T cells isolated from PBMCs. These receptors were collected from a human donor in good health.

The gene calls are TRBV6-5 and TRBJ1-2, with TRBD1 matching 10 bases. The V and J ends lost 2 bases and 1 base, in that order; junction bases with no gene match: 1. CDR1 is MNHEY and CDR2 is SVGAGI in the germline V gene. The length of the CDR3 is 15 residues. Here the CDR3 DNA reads TGTGCCAGCAGTTACGGGACAGGGGTTAACTATGGCTACACCTTC. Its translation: CASSYGTGVNYGYTF.

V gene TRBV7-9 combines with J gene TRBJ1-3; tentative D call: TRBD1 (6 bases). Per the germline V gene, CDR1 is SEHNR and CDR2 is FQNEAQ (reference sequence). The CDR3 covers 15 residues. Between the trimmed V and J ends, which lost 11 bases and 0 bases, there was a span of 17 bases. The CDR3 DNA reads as TGTGCCCTTGACCAGGGGCCTCACTCTGGAAACACCATATATTTT. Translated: CALDQGPHSGNTIYF.

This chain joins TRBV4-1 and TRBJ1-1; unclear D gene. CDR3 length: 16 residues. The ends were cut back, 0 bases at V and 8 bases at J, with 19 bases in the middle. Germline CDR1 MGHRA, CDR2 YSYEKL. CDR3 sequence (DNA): TGCGCCAGCAGCCAAGATCTAGTAGGAAGTATAAAAGAAGCTTTCTTT. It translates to CASSQDLVGSIKEAFF.

CDR3 DNA sequence: TGTGCCACTTCGGACAGTTTATATGAGCAGTTCTTC. Its translation: CATSDSLYEQFF. The chain recombines TRBV15 with TRBJ2-1; maybe TRBD1 (6 bases). V was pared by 9 bases and J by 8 bases, with 14 bases between. Germline V lookup: CDR1 LNHNV, CDR2 YYDKDF (reference sequence). This CDR3 has 12 amino acids.

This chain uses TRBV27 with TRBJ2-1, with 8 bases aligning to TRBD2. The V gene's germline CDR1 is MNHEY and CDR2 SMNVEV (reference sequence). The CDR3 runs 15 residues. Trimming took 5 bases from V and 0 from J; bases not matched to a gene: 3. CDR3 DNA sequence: TGTGCCAGCAGTCCTGGGACTAGCTCCTACAATGAGCAGTTCTTC. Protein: CASSPGTSSYNEQFF.

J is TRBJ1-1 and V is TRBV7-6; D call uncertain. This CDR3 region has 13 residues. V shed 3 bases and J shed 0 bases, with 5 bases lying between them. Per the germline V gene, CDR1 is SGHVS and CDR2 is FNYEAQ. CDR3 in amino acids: CASSFEMNTEAFF. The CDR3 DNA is TGTGCCAGCAGCTTTGAGATGAACACTGAAGCTTTCTTT.

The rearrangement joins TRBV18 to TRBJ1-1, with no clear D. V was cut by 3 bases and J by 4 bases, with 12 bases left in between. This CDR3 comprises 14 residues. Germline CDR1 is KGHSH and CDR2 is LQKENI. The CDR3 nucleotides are TGTGCCAGCTCACCCTCCGGAGGGAGCACTGAAGCTTTCTTT. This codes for CASSPSGGSTEAFF.

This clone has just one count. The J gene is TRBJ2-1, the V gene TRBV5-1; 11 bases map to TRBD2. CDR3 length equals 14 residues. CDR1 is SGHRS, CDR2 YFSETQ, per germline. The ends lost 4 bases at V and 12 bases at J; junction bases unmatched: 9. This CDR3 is CASSPGTSGGGQFF. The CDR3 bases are TGCGCCAGCAGCCCGGGGACTAGCGGTGGGGGGCAGTTCTTC.

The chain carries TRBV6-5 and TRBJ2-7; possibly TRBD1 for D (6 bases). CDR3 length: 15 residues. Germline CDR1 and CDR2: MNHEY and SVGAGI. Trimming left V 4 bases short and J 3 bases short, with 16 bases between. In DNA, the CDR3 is TGTGCCAGCAGTTCCCGGGACATCCAAGGCTACGAGCAGTACTTC. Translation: CASSSRDIQGYEQYF.

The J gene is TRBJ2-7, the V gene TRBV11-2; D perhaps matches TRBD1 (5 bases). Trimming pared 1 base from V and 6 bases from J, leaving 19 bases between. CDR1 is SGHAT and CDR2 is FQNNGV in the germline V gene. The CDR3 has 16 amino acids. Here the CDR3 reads CASSLVGLGVLGEQYF. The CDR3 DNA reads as TGTGCCAGCAGCTTAGTTGGCTTAGGGGTTTTGGGCGAGCAGTACTTC.

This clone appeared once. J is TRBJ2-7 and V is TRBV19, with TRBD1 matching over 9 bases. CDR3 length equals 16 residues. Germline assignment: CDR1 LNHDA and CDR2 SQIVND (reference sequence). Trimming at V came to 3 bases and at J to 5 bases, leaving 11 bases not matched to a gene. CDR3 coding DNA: TGTGCCAGTAGTATGGGAGCCGGGACAGGGATCCACGAGCAGTACTTC. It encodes CASSMGAGTGIHEQYF.

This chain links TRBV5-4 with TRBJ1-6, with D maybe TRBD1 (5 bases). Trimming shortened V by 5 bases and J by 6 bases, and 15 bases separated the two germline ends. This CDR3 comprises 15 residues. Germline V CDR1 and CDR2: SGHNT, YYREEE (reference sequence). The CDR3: CASRREGALNSPLHF. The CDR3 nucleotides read TGTGCCAGCAGGCGAGAAGGGGCGCTTAATTCACCCCTCCACTTT. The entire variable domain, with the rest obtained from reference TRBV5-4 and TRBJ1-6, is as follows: ETGVTQSPTHLIKTRGQQVTLRCSSQSGHNTVSWYQQALGQGPQFIFQYYREEENGRGNFPPRFSGLQFPNYSSELNVNALELDDSALYLCASRREGALNSPLHFGNGTRLTVT.

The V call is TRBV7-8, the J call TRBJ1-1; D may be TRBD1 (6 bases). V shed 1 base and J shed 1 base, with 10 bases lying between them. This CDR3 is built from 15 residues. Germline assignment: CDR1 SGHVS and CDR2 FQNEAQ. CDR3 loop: CASSLGQVGNTEAFF. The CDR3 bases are TGTGCCAGCAGCTTAGGACAGGTTGGGAACACTGAAGCTTTCTTT.

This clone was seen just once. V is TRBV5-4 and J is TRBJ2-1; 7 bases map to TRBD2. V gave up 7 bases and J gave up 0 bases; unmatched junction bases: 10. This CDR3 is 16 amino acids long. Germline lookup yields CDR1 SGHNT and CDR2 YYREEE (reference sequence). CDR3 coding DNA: TGTGCCAGCGGCCTTCTAGCGGCCGGCTCCTACAATGAGCAGTTCTTC. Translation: CASGLLAAGSYNEQFF.

CDR3 nucleotide sequence: TGTGCCAGCAGTGAAATCAGTTCTGGGGCCAACGTCCTGACTTTC. It codes for CASSEISSGANVLTF. This chain joins TRBV6-1 and TRBJ2-6, with D uncertain. Trimming shortened V by 2 bases and J by 1 base, and 6 bases separated the two germline ends. The CDR3 runs to 15 residues. The germline CDR1 and CDR2 sequences are MNHNS and SASEGT.

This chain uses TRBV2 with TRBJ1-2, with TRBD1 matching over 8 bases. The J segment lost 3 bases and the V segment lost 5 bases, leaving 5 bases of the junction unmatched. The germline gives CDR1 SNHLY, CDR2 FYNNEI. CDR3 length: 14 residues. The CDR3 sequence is CASSILTGDYGYTF. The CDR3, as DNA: TGTGCCAGCAGTATCCTGACAGGGGACTATGGCTACACCTTC.

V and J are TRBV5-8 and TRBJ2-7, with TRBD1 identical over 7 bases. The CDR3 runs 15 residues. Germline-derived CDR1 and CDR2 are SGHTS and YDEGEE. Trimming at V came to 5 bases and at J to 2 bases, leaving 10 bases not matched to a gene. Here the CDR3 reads CASSRDRHYTYEQYF. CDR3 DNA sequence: TGTGCCAGCAGTAGGGACAGACACTACACCTACGAGCAGTACTTC.

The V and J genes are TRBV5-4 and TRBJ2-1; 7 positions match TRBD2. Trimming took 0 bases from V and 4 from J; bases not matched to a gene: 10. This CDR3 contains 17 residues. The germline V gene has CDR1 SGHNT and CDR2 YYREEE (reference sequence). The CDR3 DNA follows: TGTGCCAGCAGCTTGGGGGAGGGTGGGGTAATGTACAATGAGCAGTTCTTC. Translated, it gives CASSLGEGGVMYNEQFF.

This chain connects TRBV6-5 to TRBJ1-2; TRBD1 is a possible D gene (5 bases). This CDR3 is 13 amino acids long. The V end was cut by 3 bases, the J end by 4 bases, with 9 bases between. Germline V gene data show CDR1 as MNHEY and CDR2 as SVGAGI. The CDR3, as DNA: TGTGCCAGCAGTTATTCTGACAGCTATGGCTACACCTTC. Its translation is CASSYSDSYGYTF.

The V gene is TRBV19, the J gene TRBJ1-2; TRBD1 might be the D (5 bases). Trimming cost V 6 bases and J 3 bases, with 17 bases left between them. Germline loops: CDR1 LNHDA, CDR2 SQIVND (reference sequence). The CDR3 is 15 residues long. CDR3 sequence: CASSPPSGDYYGYTF. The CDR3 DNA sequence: TGTGCCAGTAGCCCTCCATCCGGGGACTACTATGGCTACACCTTC. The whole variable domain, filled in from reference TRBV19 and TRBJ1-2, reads DGGITQSPKYLFRKEGQNVTLSCEQNLNHDAMYWYRQDPGQGLRLIYYSQIVNDFQKGDIAEGYSVSREKKESFPLTVTSAQKNPTAFYLCASSPPSGDYYGYTFGSGTRLTVV.

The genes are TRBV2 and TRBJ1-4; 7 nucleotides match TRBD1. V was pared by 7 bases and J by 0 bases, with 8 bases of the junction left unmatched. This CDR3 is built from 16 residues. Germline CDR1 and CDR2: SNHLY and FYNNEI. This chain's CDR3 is CASIRVGTATNEKLFF. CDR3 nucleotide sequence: TGTGCCAGCATCAGGGTTGGGACAGCAACTAATGAAAAACTGTTTTTT.

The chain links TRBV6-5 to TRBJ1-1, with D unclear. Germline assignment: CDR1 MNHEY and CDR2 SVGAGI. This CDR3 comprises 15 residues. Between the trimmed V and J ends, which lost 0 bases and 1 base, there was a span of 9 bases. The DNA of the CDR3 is TGTGCCAGCAGTTACTCGTACAGACCGAACACTGAAGCTTTCTTT. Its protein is CASSYSYRPNTEAFF.

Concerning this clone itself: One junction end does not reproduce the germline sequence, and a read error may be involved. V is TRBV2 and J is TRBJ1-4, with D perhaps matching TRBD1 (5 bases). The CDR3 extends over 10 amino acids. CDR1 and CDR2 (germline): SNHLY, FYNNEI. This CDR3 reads CASGGGKPFF. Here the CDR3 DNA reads TGTGCCAGCGGGGGGGGGAAACCGTTTTTT.

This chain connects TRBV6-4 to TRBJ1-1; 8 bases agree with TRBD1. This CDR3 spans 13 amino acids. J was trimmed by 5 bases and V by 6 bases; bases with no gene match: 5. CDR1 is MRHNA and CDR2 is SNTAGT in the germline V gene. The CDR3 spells CASRNRGGTEAFF. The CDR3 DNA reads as TGTGCCAGCAGAAACAGGGGGGGGACTGAAGCTTTCTTT.

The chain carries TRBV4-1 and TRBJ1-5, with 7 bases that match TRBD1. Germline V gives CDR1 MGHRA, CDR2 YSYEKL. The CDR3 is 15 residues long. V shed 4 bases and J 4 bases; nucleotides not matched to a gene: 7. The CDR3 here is CASSPQDRPNQPQHF. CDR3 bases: TGCGCCAGCAGCCCACAGGACAGGCCAAATCAGCCCCAGCATTTT.

CDR3 nucleotides: TGTGCCAGCAGCGTAGGCCAGAGCAATCAGCCCCAGCATTTT. Its protein product is CASSVGQSNQPQHF. This rearrangement joins TRBV9 to TRBJ1-5; D not certain. Germline V gives CDR1 SGDLS, CDR2 YYNGEE. Trimming left V 0 bases short and J 1 base short, with 5 bases between. CDR3 length: 14 amino acids.

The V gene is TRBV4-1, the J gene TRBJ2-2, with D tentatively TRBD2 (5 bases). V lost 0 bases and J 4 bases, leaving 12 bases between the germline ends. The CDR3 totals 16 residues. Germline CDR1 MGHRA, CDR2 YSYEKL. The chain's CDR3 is CASSQDRGAATGELFF. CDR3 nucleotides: TGCGCCAGCAGCCAAGACAGAGGAGCGGCCACCGGGGAGCTGTTTTTT.

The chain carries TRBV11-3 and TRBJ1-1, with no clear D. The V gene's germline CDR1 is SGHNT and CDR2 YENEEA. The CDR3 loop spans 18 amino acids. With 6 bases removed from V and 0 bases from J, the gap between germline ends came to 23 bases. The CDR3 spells CASSLWGGSRAMNTEAFF. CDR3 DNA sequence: TGTGCCAGCAGTCTCTGGGGAGGGAGTAGGGCTATGAACACTGAAGCTTTCTTT.

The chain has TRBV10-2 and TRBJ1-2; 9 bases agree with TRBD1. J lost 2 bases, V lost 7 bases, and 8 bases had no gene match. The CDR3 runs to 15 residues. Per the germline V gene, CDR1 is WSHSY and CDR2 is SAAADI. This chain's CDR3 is CASTESGTGNYGYTF. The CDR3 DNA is TGCGCCAGCACCGAATCAGGGACAGGGAACTATGGCTACACCTTC.

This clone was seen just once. The chain's CDR3 is CASSQGLAGDTQYF. DNA for the CDR3: TGCGCCAGCAGCCAGGGGCTAGCGGGGGATACGCAGTATTTT. The chain uses TRBV4-1 and TRBJ2-3, with TRBD2 identical over 9 bases. Germline V gene data show CDR1 as MGHRA and CDR2 as YSYEKL. This CDR3 has 14 amino acids. V lost 3 bases to trimming and J lost 6 bases; unmatched junction nucleotides: 4.